The 4 T cell receptor beta chains presented below share a single source sample, sequenced in a study of identical twins. TCRdb processed the 5' RACE reads anew with MiXCR; each CDR3 protein has one entry. Of more than 1.5 million distinct CDR3 sequences in the sample, under 35% were seen once. Sequenced sample: cord blood. The receptors here all came from a newborn girl in good health.

This clonotype appeared a few times. The rearrangement links TRBV5-1 to TRBJ2-6; D call uncertain. The CDR3 is 15 residues long. Germline CDR1 SGHRS, CDR2 YFSETQ. V lost 1 base and J 0 bases, leaving 5 bases between the germline ends. CDR3 in DNA: TGCGCCAGCAGCTTGTTGATCTCTGGGGCCAACGTCCTGACTTTC. Protein: CASSLLISGANVLTF.

The CDR3 nucleotides are TGTGCCAGCAGTTTATGGCTCCTACGTAAGGGGGGTAGCAATCAGCCCCAGCATTTT. Translation gives CASSLWLLRKGGSNQPQHF. The chain has TRBV27 and TRBJ1-5, with D tentatively TRBD1 (6 bases). Germline V gives CDR1 MNHEY, CDR2 SMNVEV (reference sequence). The CDR3 is 19 residues long. V was pared by 1 base and J by 0 bases, with 19 bases between.

The chain combines TRBV7-9 with TRBJ2-7, with no clear D. The V and J ends lost 5 bases and 6 bases respectively, with 11 bases between them. Germline assignment: CDR1 SEHNR and CDR2 FQNEAQ (reference sequence). This CDR3 spans 12 amino acids. This CDR3 is CASSLQSGEQYF. DNA for the CDR3: TGTGCCAGCAGCCTTCAGTCTGGCGAGCAGTACTTC.

The CDR3 bases are TGTGCCAGCAAAGGGTTTGGCTACACCTTC. The encoded protein is CASKGFGYTF. This rearrangement joins TRBV25-1 to TRBJ1-2, with D hard to call. Germline V lookup: CDR1 MGHDK, CDR2 SYGVNS. The CDR3 has 10 amino acids. Deletions cut 7 bases from V and 7 bases from J, with 7 bases between.